This T cell receptor (beta chain) appears in the sequencing data of a study of blood T cell repertoires in COVID-19. Study-level information: Whether acute or convalescent, the COVID-19 samples came from the United States, Italy and Spain.

Sequencing used immunoSEQ multiplex PCR; TCRdb keeps in-frame clones, though not all of them. The sample carries 110,000 to 150,000 clones, 80% to 90% recorded once. From germline, CDR1 is SGHNT and CDR2 YYREEE (reference sequence). Trimming cost V 4 bases and J 0 bases; bases outside gene matches: 4. The CDR3 extends over 16 amino acids. The rearrangement uses TRBV5-4 and TRBJ2-3, with TRBD2 identical over 11 bases. The sequenced sample consisted of peripheral blood. The TCR was taken from a woman of 80 years or more with acute or convalescent COVID-19. The CDR3 reads CASSLPSGGSTDTQYF. DNA of the CDR3: TGTGCCAGCAGCCTCCCTAGCGGGGGGAGCACAGATACGCAGTATTTT.